The clone carrying this T cell receptor (beta chain) showed up many times. Its target is unknown. The sample comes from a study of T cell repertoires in cytomegalovirus infection. A single record per CDR3 protein comes from TCRdb applying MiXCR to the reads. The sample has approximately 250,000 distinct CDR3 sequences; 9% to 15% are singletons. Points from the study as a whole: Accumulated public TCR beta family frequency recognized individuals carrying CMV together with the relevant HLA.

Germline CDR1 SGHTA, CDR2 FQGNSA. The V end was cut by 2 bases, the J end by 4 bases, with 11 bases between. This CDR3 contains 14 residues. This chain joins TRBV7-2 and TRBJ1-2; D ambiguous. The receptor was isolated from a human donor in good health (CMV status not recorded). Some clones in this sample may be carry-over from other donors' samples. Sequencing used PBMCs. The CDR3 loop is CASSLNQAAYGYTF. In DNA, the CDR3 is TGTGCCAGCAGCTTAAATCAGGCCGCCTATGGCTACACCTTC.